The clone carrying this T cell receptor (beta chain) has more than one count but fewer than ten. Deletions cut 4 bases from V and 4 bases from J, with 14 bases between. Per germline, CDR1 SGHNT and CDR2 YYREEE (reference sequence). The CDR3 covers 14 residues. The data were taken from a study of blood T cell repertoires in COVID-19. On the study more broadly: The samples span acute and convalescent COVID-19 from the United States, Italy and Spain.

Original data processing: How many nucleated cells were present was estimated from reference gene primer amplification. Data came from immunoSEQ multiplex PCR; TCRdb stores just in-frame clones and leaves some out. Clone size and the V and J calls come from that table; the DNA yielded D and trimming. The sample has roughly 260,000 clones, around 82% seen once. This clonotype originated in an elderly woman with active or convalescent COVID-19. The V gene is TRBV5-4, the J gene TRBJ1-2, with D possibly being TRBD1 (5 bases). Material: peripheral blood. DNA of the CDR3: TGTGCCAGCAGCCGGCGGGACGGATTCTATGGCTACACCTTC. Translated: CASSRRDGFYGYTF.